The 22 T cell receptor beta chains given below trace back to one sample, sequenced in a study of beta chain features in type 1 diabetes. What these receptors recognize is not known. The isolated RNA, all of it, was reverse transcribed, so expressed TCRB transcripts were what got sequenced. TCRdb's table, derived via immunoSEQ multiplex PCR, lists solely in-frame clones and lacks some. The table includes nearly 700,000 clones, around 15% detected once. Study conclusions and caveats: Shortening of TCRB CDR3s, moderate but significant, appeared in all four CD4+ subsets of Type 1 diabetes patients.

The sequencing sample was made of naive CD4+ T cells from blood. The receptors were gathered from a man between 18 and 29 years old with type 1 diabetes.

The V gene is TRBV10-1, the J gene TRBJ2-2; 7 nucleotides align to TRBD2. With 3 bases clipped from V and 0 bases from J, the junction kept 4 bases outside the gene matches. Germline V gene sequence: CDR1 WNHNN, CDR2 SYGVQD (reference sequence). This CDR3 comprises 16 residues. This CDR3 is CASSDGGGSNTGELFF. CDR3 DNA: TGCGCCAGCAGTGACGGCGGGGGATCGAACACCGGGGAGCTGTTTTTT.

Here the CDR3 reads CSARDRGRYTF. The CDR3 coding sequence is TGCAGTGCTAGAGACAGGGGAAGATACACCTTC. The V call is TRBV20-1, the J call TRBJ1-2, with D perhaps TRBD1 (6 bases). Looked up from germline, CDR1 is DFQATT and CDR2 is SNEGSKA (reference sequence). V was clipped by 0 bases and J by 11 bases, with 10 bases between them. This CDR3 has 11 amino acids.

This clone has only a few counts. J is TRBJ2-7 and V is TRBV25-1, with a possible D match to TRBD2 (6 bases). Per the germline V gene, CDR1 is MGHDK and CDR2 is SYGVNS. Trimming removed 6 bases at V and 4 bases at J, with 22 bases between. This CDR3 contains 16 residues. CDR3 DNA: TGTGCCAGCAGCCAGCGAGGGGAGGCCGTTAAATACGAGCAGTACTTC. It specifies CASSQRGEAVKYEQYF.

This clone has a handful of counts. The chain combines TRBV6-1 with TRBJ2-2; 7 bases fit TRBD1. The CDR3 sequence is 13 residues long. Germline V gene sequence: CDR1 MNHNS, CDR2 SASEGT. J was trimmed by 8 bases and V by 5 bases; bases with no gene match: 5. CDR3 sequence: CASSQGEKGELFF. CDR3 bases: TGTGCCAGCAGTCAGGGGGAGAAGGGGGAGCTGTTTTTT.

J is TRBJ1-5 and V is TRBV7-2; the D is unclear. CDR3 length: 15 residues. Per the germline V gene, CDR1 is SGHTA and CDR2 is FQGNSA. Trimming cost V 5 bases and J 0 bases, with 11 bases left between them. The CDR3 DNA follows: TGTGCCAGCAGCGCAACAGTTCATAGCAATCAGCCCCAGCATTTT. This sequence encodes CASSATVHSNQPQHF.

The V and J genes are TRBV5-1 and TRBJ1-6; D possibly corresponds to TRBD1 (6 bases). The germline V gene has CDR1 SGHRS and CDR2 YFSETQ. The CDR3 sequence is 15 residues long. Trimming shortened V by 0 bases and J by 7 bases, and 11 bases separated the two germline ends. The chain's CDR3 is CASSLDRVENSPLHF. CDR3 nucleotide sequence: TGCGCCAGCAGCTTGGACAGGGTGGAAAATTCACCCCTCCACTTT.

This clone was counted a few times. In nucleotides, the CDR3 is TGTGCCTGGGGGACAGACTATAATTCACCCCTCCACTTT. Residues: CAWGTDYNSPLHF. This chain connects TRBV30 to TRBJ1-6; 7 positions agree with TRBD1. Trimming at V came to 5 bases and at J to 3 bases, leaving 1 base not matched to a gene. This CDR3 has 13 residues. From germline, CDR1 is GTSNPN and CDR2 SVGIG (reference sequence).

This clone has a handful of counts. The J gene is TRBJ2-1, the V gene TRBV5-1, with D perhaps being TRBD1 or TRBD2 (6 bases each). Germline CDR1 SGHRS, CDR2 YFSETQ. This CDR3 region has 15 residues. Trimming cost V 2 bases and J 6 bases, with 15 bases left between them. The CDR3 coding sequence is TGCGCCAGCAGCTTAGGCGGGACAAACGGCAATGAGCAGTTCTTC. Translated, it gives CASSLGGTNGNEQFF.

This clone has only a few counts. The rearrangement links TRBV4-1 to TRBJ1-4; D unclear. This CDR3 is 15 amino acids long. CDR1 is MGHRA, CDR2 YSYEKL, per germline. Trimming took off 4 bases at V and 4 bases at J, with 13 bases between the two ends. The CDR3 coding sequence is TGCGCCAGCAGCCGAGAGGGTTTGGATAATGAAAAACTGTTTTTT. Encoded protein: CASSREGLDNEKLFF.

There are a few counts of this clone. A junction boundary mismatches the germline segment, possibly from a read error. This chain links TRBV7-7 with TRBJ2-7; the D gene could be TRBD1 or TRBD2 (7 bases each). This CDR3 has 13 amino acids. Per the germline V gene, CDR1 is SSHAT and CDR2 is FNYEAQ (reference sequence). CDR3 region: CASSFDREGEQYF. The CDR3 region has the DNA TGTGCTAGCAGCTTTGACAGGGAGGGCGAGCAGTACTTC. Full variable domain (missing parts from reference TRBV7-7 and TRBJ2-7): GAGVSQSPRYKVTKRGQDVTLRCDPISSHATLYWYQQALGQGPEFLTYFNYEAQPDKSGLPSDRFSAERPEGSISTLTIQRTEQRDSAMYRCASSFDREGEQYFGPGTRLTVT.

V is TRBV27 and J is TRBJ1-2; D might be TRBD1 (5 bases). CDR3 length: 12 amino acids. Trimming pared 6 bases from V and 6 bases from J, leaving 11 bases between. Per germline, CDR1 MNHEY and CDR2 SMNVEV (reference sequence). This CDR3 is CASRGTVDGYTF. The CDR3 region has the DNA TGTGCCAGCAGGGGGACGGTTGATGGCTACACCTTC.

This clone was recorded only once. As DNA, the CDR3 is TGTGCCAGAGGGAAGGGGATTGATAGAAGCACAGATACGCAGTATTTT. It encodes CARGKGIDRSTDTQYF. The chain employs TRBV5-3 and TRBJ2-3; D is perhaps TRBD1 (5 bases). TRBV5-3 is known as an ORF, though its function is uncertain. This CDR3 has 16 residues. V was trimmed by 7 bases and J by 0 bases, leaving 18 bases between them.

This chain joins TRBV28 and TRBJ1-2; 12 positions agree with TRBD1. CDR3 length: 14 amino acids. In germline, CDR1 is MDHEN, CDR2 SYDVKM. Germline trimming cut 4 bases from V and 7 bases from J; bases unmatched to any gene: 4. The CDR3 spells CASSWDRGLGGYTF. In DNA, the CDR3 is TGTGCCAGCAGTTGGGACAGGGGGCTTGGTGGCTACACCTTC.

There are a few counts of this clone. The V and J genes are TRBV30 and TRBJ1-2; no firm D call. The germline V gene has CDR1 GTSNPN and CDR2 SVGIG (reference sequence). V lost 5 bases and J lost 2, with 9 bases in between. The CDR3 covers 12 residues. CDR3 in amino acids: CAWGIFNYGYTF. The CDR3 coding sequence is TGTGCCTGGGGGATTTTCAACTATGGCTACACCTTC.

This clone was counted between two and nine times. The chain is built from TRBV21-1 and TRBJ1-1; whether TRBD1, the table's D call, matches the DNA was not checked. TRBV21-1 is tagged as a pseudogene. The CDR3 covers 16 residues. The CDR3 nucleotides are TGTGCCAGCAGCAAAGAAGGACAGGGTAGGGACACTGAAGCTTTCTTT. This sequence encodes CASSKEGQGRDTEAFF.

This clone was counted a few times. J is TRBJ2-2 and V is TRBV10-3, with unresolved D. This CDR3 spans 17 amino acids. Germline V lookup: CDR1 ENHRY, CDR2 SYGVKD. Trimming took off 1 base at V and 0 bases at J, with 12 bases between the two ends. The DNA for the CDR3 is TGTGCCATCAGTGAGTTCCCGCCCGAATCGAACACCGGGGAGCTGTTTTTT. Translation gives CAISEFPPESNTGELFF.

This clone was recorded a few times. The rearrangement joins TRBV12-5 to TRBJ2-1; 9 nucleotides match TRBD1. The length of the CDR3 is 17 residues. With 4 bases clipped from V and 7 bases from J, the junction kept 14 bases outside the gene matches. The germline gives CDR1 LGHNT, CDR2 FRNRAP. The CDR3 here is CASGSPTLRQGENEQFF. The CDR3 DNA is TGTGCTAGTGGTTCCCCCACCCTTCGACAGGGGGAGAATGAGCAGTTCTTC. Combining the CDR3 with reference TRBV12-5 and TRBJ2-1 gives the whole variable domain DARVTQTPRHKVTEMGQEVTMRCQPILGHNTVFWYRQTMMQGLELLAYFRNRAPLDDSGMPKDRFSAEMPDATLATLKIQPSEPRDSAVYFCASGSPTLRQGENEQFFGPGTRLTVL.

This clone appeared a few times. The chain combines TRBV14 with TRBJ1-2; D call uncertain. V shed 1 base and J shed 0 bases, with 9 bases lying between them. The CDR3 spans 15 residues. Germline CDR1 and CDR2: SGHDN and FVKESK. CDR3 sequence reads: CASSQAGTTNYGYTF. For the CDR3, the DNA is TGTGCCAGCAGCCAAGCAGGAACTACTAACTATGGCTACACCTTC.

This clone turned up a few times. The chain recombines TRBV18 with TRBJ2-3; TRBD1 matches at 8 bases. Trimming cost V 4 bases and J 0 bases; bases outside gene matches: 6. Germline lookup yields CDR1 KGHSH and CDR2 LQKENI. This CDR3 comprises 16 residues. CDR3 nucleotides: TGTGCCAGCTCACTCGGACAGGGACCGAGCACAGATACGCAGTATTTT. Residues: CASSLGQGPSTDTQYF.

The genes are TRBV6-5 and TRBJ2-3; D may be TRBD1 (5 bases). V was cut by 6 bases and J by 1 base, with 14 bases left in between. Germline loops: CDR1 MNHEY, CDR2 SVGAGI. The CDR3 is 15 residues long. CDR3 bases: TGTGCCAGCAGACAGGTCCATCCCGGCACAGATACGCAGTATTTT. It translates to CASRQVHPGTDTQYF.

This clone has only a few counts. V and J are TRBV5-6 and TRBJ2-1, with D unresolved. There are 17 residues in the CDR3. CDR1 and CDR2 (germline): SGHDT, YYEEEE. Trimming took 3 bases from V and 0 from J, leaving 16 bases between them. The CDR3 reads CASSSFYLRISYNEQFF. CDR3 in DNA: TGTGCCAGCAGCTCCTTCTACCTGCGGATCTCCTACAATGAGCAGTTCTTC.

This chain connects TRBV4-1 to TRBJ2-5; 13 bases line up with TRBD2. The germline CDR1 and CDR2 sequences are MGHRA and YSYEKL. V gave up 0 bases and J gave up 5 bases; unmatched junction bases: 3. There are 16 residues in the CDR3. The CDR3 DNA reads as TGCGCCAGCAGCCAAGATCGGACTAGCGGGGGCGAGACCCAGTACTTC. Its translation: CASSQDRTSGGETQYF.